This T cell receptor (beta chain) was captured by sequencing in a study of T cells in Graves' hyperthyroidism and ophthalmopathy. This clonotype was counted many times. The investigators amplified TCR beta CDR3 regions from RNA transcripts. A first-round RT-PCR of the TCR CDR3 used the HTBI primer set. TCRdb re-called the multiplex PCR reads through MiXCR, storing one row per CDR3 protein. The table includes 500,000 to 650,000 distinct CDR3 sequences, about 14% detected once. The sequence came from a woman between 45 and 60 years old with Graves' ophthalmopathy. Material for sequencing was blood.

The CDR3 coding sequence is TGTGCCAGCTCACCTCCCGGGACAGGCCCTCGAAACACCATATATTTT. Protein product: CASSPPGTGPRNTIYF. The chain links TRBV18 to TRBJ1-3, with 8 nucleotides matching TRBD1. The CDR3 length is 16 residues. V was clipped by 3 bases and J by 5 bases; unmatched bases: 9. CDR1 is KGHSH and CDR2 is LQKENI in the germline V gene.